This T cell receptor (beta chain) was sequenced in a study of blood T cell repertoires in COVID-19. Study in general: Spain, Italy and the United States supplied samples that represented acute and convalescent COVID-19.

Germline loops: CDR1 SGDLS, CDR2 YYNGEE. The CDR3 spans 15 residues. Losses at the gene ends were 4 bases for V and 2 bases for J; bases not matched to a gene: 8. The table came from immunoSEQ multiplex PCR; TCRdb's copy has only in-frame clones and leaves some out. The repertoire includes under 250,000 clones, approximately 80% of them detected once, and approximately 1.3% sits in the top ten. This TCR was sampled from a woman aged 40-49 years with acute COVID-19. The specimen was PBMCs or T cells enriched from blood (not recorded which). The chain employs TRBV9 and TRBJ2-7; 8 nucleotides match TRBD2. The CDR3 nucleotides read TGTGCCAGCAGCCCGGGAGCGGGGGCCGCCTACGAGCAGTACTTC. Protein product: CASSPGAGAAYEQYF.